Below are 21 T cell receptor beta chains sequenced from a single sample in a study of long-term antiretroviral therapy in people with HIV. At survey level, the immunoSEQ assay was run in its v3.0 version. Data came from immunoSEQ multiplex PCR; TCRdb stores just in-frame clones and leaves some out. This table has about 24,000 clones, more than 75% appearing once. The starting material was unsorted PBMCs, obtained 4.4 years after starting antiretroviral therapy. All receptors derive from a man aged 30 to 45 with HIV.

The V and J genes are TRBV7-9 and TRBJ1-2, with D possibly TRBD1 on 5 matching bases. The CDR3 spans 17 residues. Trimming removed 1 base from V and 3 bases from J, with 18 bases in between. Germline lookup yields CDR1 SEHNR and CDR2 FQNEAQ (reference sequence). CDR3 region: CASSLDQWGQRDYGYTF. The CDR3 DNA reads TGTGCCAGCAGCTTAGACCAATGGGGCCAGCGGGACTATGGCTACACCTTC.

This clone is a singleton in its sample. The J gene is TRBJ2-3, the V gene TRBV18; TRBD2 agrees at 13 bases. Unmatched junction bases numbered 5, after V lost 5 bases and J lost 0 bases. Germline V gives CDR1 KGHSH, CDR2 LQKENI. This CDR3 is built from 17 residues. CDR3 DNA sequence: TGTGCCAGCTCAGAGCCGGGACTAGCGGGAAGCACAGATACGCAGTATTTT. The encoded protein is CASSEPGLAGSTDTQYF.

The chain employs TRBV11-2 and TRBJ1-1; D unresolved. Germline lookup yields CDR1 SGHAT and CDR2 FQNNGV. CDR3 length: 13 residues. The V end was cut by 5 bases, the J end by 4 bases, with 11 bases between. The CDR3 bases are TGTGCCAGCAGCCAACCCACGGGCACTGAAGCTTTCTTT. Protein sequence: CASSQPTGTEAFF.

This chain uses TRBV13 with TRBJ2-5; D is perhaps TRBD1 or TRBD2 (5 bases each). V lost 5 bases and J 1 base, leaving 11 bases between the germline ends. Per the germline V gene, CDR1 is PRHDT and CDR2 is FYEKMQ (reference sequence). This CDR3 is 14 amino acids long. The CDR3 protein is CASSMTGAQETQYF. The DNA for the CDR3 is TGTGCCAGCAGCATGACCGGGGCCCAAGAGACCCAGTACTTC.

This clone has just a few counts. The chain joins TRBV10-3 to TRBJ2-3, with 8 bases that match TRBD2. Trimming took 2 bases from V and 4 from J; bases not matched to a gene: 2. Germline lookup yields CDR1 ENHRY and CDR2 SYGVKD. The CDR3 sequence is 14 residues long. The CDR3 nucleotides read TGTGCCATCAGTGAGACCGGGGGGGCAGATACGCAGTATTTT. Its translation: CAISETGGADTQYF.

V is TRBV7-2 and J is TRBJ2-3; D is possibly TRBD2 (5 bases). V was cut by 2 bases and J by 3 bases, with 12 bases left in between. CDR1 and CDR2 (germline): SGHTA, FQGNSA. The CDR3 is 15 residues long. CDR3 in DNA: TGTGCCAGCAGCTTATGGCTAGCCTCGACAGATACGCAGTATTTT. Amino acid sequence: CASSLWLASTDTQYF.

The rearrangement joins TRBV27 to TRBJ2-1; 7 nucleotides line up with TRBD1. The trim removed 5 bases at V and 0 bases at J, leaving 4 bases unmatched. Per the germline V gene, CDR1 is MNHEY and CDR2 is SMNVEV (reference sequence). This CDR3 spans 15 amino acids. The chain's CDR3 is CASSPRTGSYNEQFF. Written as DNA, the CDR3 is TGTGCCAGCAGTCCCCGGACAGGCTCCTACAATGAGCAGTTCTTC.

A note on this clone: The junction departs from germline at one end; a sequencing error may be responsible. CDR3 bases: TGCAGCGTTGTGCCGACTCCGCCCGGCAATGGCCACACCTTC. This encodes CSVVPTPPGNGHTF. The rearrangement uses TRBV29-1 and TRBJ1-2; no firm D call. This CDR3 is 14 amino acids long. Per germline, CDR1 SQVTM and CDR2 ANQGSEA.

The chain uses TRBV7-9 and TRBJ1-2, with a possible D match to TRBD1 (5 bases). This CDR3 region has 18 residues. V was pared by 8 bases and J by 3 bases, with 28 bases between. Germline values: CDR1 SEHNR, CDR2 FQNEAQ (reference sequence). This CDR3 reads CASSIGGEIVPFDYGYTF. DNA of the CDR3: TGTGCCAGCTCGATCGGGGGGGAAATAGTCCCCTTCGACTATGGCTACACCTTC.

The chain links TRBV10-3 to TRBJ2-4; a weak D match, TRBD2 (5 bases). Germline values: CDR1 ENHRY, CDR2 SYGVKD. CDR3 size: 15 residues. V lost 4 bases, J lost 2 bases, and 12 bases lay in between. The CDR3 region has the DNA TGTGCCATCAGTGTGGGGAGAGGGACCAAAAACATTCAGTACTTC. This translates into CAISVGRGTKNIQYF.

The chain recombines TRBV13 with TRBJ1-1; 9 bases are shared with TRBD1. This CDR3 has 16 amino acids. Germline CDR1 is PRHDT and CDR2 is FYEKMQ (reference sequence). V gave up 3 bases and J gave up 0 bases; unmatched junction bases: 5. DNA for the CDR3: TGTGCCAGCAGCTTTGGGACAGGGCGGATGAACACTGAAGCTTTCTTT. Encoded protein: CASSFGTGRMNTEAFF.

This chain uses TRBV10-2 with TRBJ1-1; TRBD1 matches at 7 bases. The CDR3 runs to 13 residues. Germline V lookup: CDR1 WSHSY, CDR2 SAAADI. The ends lost 7 bases at V and 5 bases at J; junction bases unmatched: 7. The DNA for the CDR3 is TGCGCCAGCACCCAGGGGGTTTGGACTGAAGCTTTCTTT. This codes for CASTQGVWTEAFF.

V usage is TRBV19 and J usage is TRBJ2-7; no definite D call. The CDR3 totals 13 residues. V was cut by 3 bases and J by 1 base, with 7 bases left in between. Germline CDR1 reads LNHDA; CDR2 reads SQIVND (reference sequence). The CDR3 spells CASSIQGSYEQYF. CDR3 bases: TGTGCCAGTAGTATTCAAGGGTCCTACGAGCAGTACTTC. Looking up the rest from reference TRBV19 and TRBJ2-7 gives the full variable domain: DGGITQSPKYLFRKEGQNVTLSCEQNLNHDAMYWYRQDPGQGLRLIYYSQIVNDFQKGDIAEGYSVSREKKESFPLTVTSAQKNPTAFYLCASSIQGSYEQYFGPGTRLTVT.

This clone has only a few counts. The J gene is TRBJ2-7, the V gene TRBV9; 8 bases are a match to TRBD1. Germline V gives CDR1 SGDLS, CDR2 YYNGEE. The CDR3 totals 14 residues. Trimming removed 5 bases from V and 4 bases from J; junction bases left unmatched: 8. The CDR3 region has the DNA TGTGCCAGCAGGGCGGACAGGGAGCATTACGAGCAGTACTTC. This codes for CASRADREHYEQYF. Combining the CDR3 with reference TRBV9 and TRBJ2-7 gives the whole variable domain DSGVTQTPKHLITATGQRVTLRCSPRSGDLSVYWYQQSLDQGLQFLIQYYNGEERAKGNILERFSAQQFPDLHSELNLSSLELGDSALYFCASRADREHYEQYFGPGTRLTVT.

The chain recombines TRBV6-1 with TRBJ1-6; possible D gene TRBD1, 6 bases. This CDR3 region has 14 residues. Germline lookup yields CDR1 MNHNS and CDR2 SASEGT. The germline V and J ends were trimmed by 2 bases and 9 bases, with 11 bases remaining between them. The CDR3 bases are TGTGCCAGCAGTGAAATCGAAGGGGGTTCACCCCTCCACTTT. This translates into CASSEIEGGSPLHF.

The J gene is TRBJ2-7, the V gene TRBV7-9; D might be TRBD1 or TRBD2, each matching 5 bases. V was pared by 3 bases and J by 0 bases, with 18 bases between. The CDR3 length is 17 residues. Looked up from germline, CDR1 is SEHNR and CDR2 is FQNEAQ (reference sequence). CDR3 coding DNA: TGTGCCAGCAGCTTTCCCCGGCGAGGGGCTCCCTCCTACGAGCAGTACTTC. It yields the protein CASSFPRRGAPSYEQYF.

The chain couples TRBV19 to TRBJ1-1; D gene unclear. The CDR3 is 14 amino acids. V lost 1 base, J lost 4 bases, and 10 bases lay in between. The germline CDR1 and CDR2 sequences are LNHDA and SQIVND (reference sequence). DNA for the CDR3: TGTGCCAGTAGTATAGTCGGCGGCGGCACTGAAGCTTTCTTT. Amino acid sequence: CASSIVGGGTEAFF.

This chain's CDR3 is CASSTYWEPSNQPQHF. CDR3 sequence (DNA): TGTGCCAGTAGTACCTATTGGGAGCCGAGCAATCAGCCCCAGCATTTT. The V gene is TRBV19, the J gene TRBJ1-5; D unresolved. From germline, CDR1 is LNHDA and CDR2 SQIVND (reference sequence). CDR3 length equals 16 residues. Trimming pared 4 bases from V and 1 base from J, leaving 14 bases between. Filled out from reference TRBV19 and TRBJ1-5, the complete variable domain reads DGGITQSPKYLFRKEGQNVTLSCEQNLNHDAMYWYRQDPGQGLRLIYYSQIVNDFQKGDIAEGYSVSREKKESFPLTVTSAQKNPTAFYLCASSTYWEPSNQPQHFGDGTRLSIL.

The genes are TRBV5-4 and TRBJ2-7; 9 bases fit TRBD2. The V segment lost 1 base and the J segment 3 bases; nucleotides outside the gene matches: 5. This CDR3 has 15 residues. Germline CDR1 is SGHNT and CDR2 is YYREEE (reference sequence). In DNA, the CDR3 is TGTGCCAGCAGCTTGCGGCCTAGCGGGGACTACGAGCAGTACTTC. Translation gives CASSLRPSGDYEQYF. The whole variable domain, remainder taken from reference TRBV5-4 and TRBJ2-7, is ETGVTQSPTHLIKTRGQQVTLRCSSQSGHNTVSWYQQALGQGPQFIFQYYREEENGRGNFPPRFSGLQFPNYSSELNVNALELDDSALYLCASSLRPSGDYEQYFGPGTRLTVT.

The V gene is TRBV9, the J gene TRBJ2-1; D may correspond to TRBD1 or TRBD2 (6 bases each). Trimming took 0 bases from V and 4 from J, leaving 14 bases between them. This CDR3 has 16 amino acids. Germline-derived CDR1 and CDR2 are SGDLS and YYNGEE. The CDR3 DNA follows: TGTGCCAGCAGCGTAGCGGGGGCTGTTACATACAATGAGCAGTTCTTC. Its translation: CASSVAGAVTYNEQFF.

The chain joins TRBV5-1 to TRBJ1-2; the match to TRBD1 covers 8 bases. Germline CDR1 SGHRS, CDR2 YFSETQ. The CDR3 length is 16 residues. With V trimmed by 3 bases and J by 4 bases, 11 bases remained unmatched. CDR3 residues: CASSSGQDASPYGYTF. CDR3 coding DNA: TGCGCCAGCAGCTCGGGACAGGACGCTTCTCCCTATGGCTACACCTTC.